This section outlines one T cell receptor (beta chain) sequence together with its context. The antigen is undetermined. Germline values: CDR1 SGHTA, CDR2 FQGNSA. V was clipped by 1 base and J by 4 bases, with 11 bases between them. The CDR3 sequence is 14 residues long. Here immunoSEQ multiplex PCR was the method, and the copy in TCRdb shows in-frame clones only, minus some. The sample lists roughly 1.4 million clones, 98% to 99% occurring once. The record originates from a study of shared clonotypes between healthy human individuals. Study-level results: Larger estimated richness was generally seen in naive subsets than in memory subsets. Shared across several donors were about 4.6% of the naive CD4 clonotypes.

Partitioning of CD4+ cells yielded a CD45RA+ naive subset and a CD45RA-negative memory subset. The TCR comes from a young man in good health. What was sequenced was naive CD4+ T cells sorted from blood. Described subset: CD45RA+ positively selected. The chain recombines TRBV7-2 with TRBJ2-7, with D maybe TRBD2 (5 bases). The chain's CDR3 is CASSLGIRGYEQYF. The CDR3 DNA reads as TGTGCCAGCAGCTTAGGGATTAGAGGGTACGAGCAGTACTTC.